The next 21 T cell receptor beta chains were all read from a single sample in a study of CD8+CD57+ T cells in acquired aplastic anemia. The TCR beta profiling, which covered VDJ combination and CDR3 sequence, was carried out using genomic DNA as the template. TCRdb used MiXCR to reprocess the reads, holding one entry per CDR3 protein. The table shows about 260,000 distinct CDR3 sequences, with around 82% occurring only once. It was patients with CD8+CD57+ cell expansion by flow cytometry who were chosen for sequencing. The source material was sorted CD4+, CD8+, or CD8+CD57+ T cells (not recorded which) from PBMCs. The receptors derive from a human donor with aplastic anemia.

Details on this clonotype: The conserved closing phenylalanine or tryptophan is absent in this CDR3, likely reflecting a read error. The limits of the CDR3 on the DNA are not certain, so only TCRdb's listed CDR3 is given. This chain uses TRBV2 with TRBJ2-1; the table's D call TRBD1 went unverified against the DNA. The V gene's germline CDR1 is SNHLY and CDR2 FYNNEI. The CDR3 adds up to 16 amino acids, both ends counted. CDR3 sequence: CASGDGGTDTQYVHPG.

The chain links TRBV7-8 to TRBJ2-7; D is possibly TRBD2 (6 bases). The CDR3 covers 16 residues. The germline gives CDR1 SGHVS, CDR2 FQNEAQ. Between the trimmed V and J ends, which lost 2 bases and 10 bases, there was a span of 24 bases. CDR3 bases: TGTGCCAGCAGCTTACCGCTGGAGGGGAGCTATGGCTACCAGTACGTC. It encodes CASSLPLEGSYGYQYV.

V is TRBV5-5 and J is TRBJ2-3; D not certain. The ends were cut back, 0 bases at V and 7 bases at J, with 6 bases in the middle. The CDR3 extends over 12 amino acids. Germline V lookup: CDR1 SGHKS, CDR2 YYEKEE (reference sequence). As DNA, the CDR3 is TGTGCCAGCAGCTTGGGGTGCTATACGCAGTATTTT. Translation gives CASSLGCYTQYF.

In nucleotides, the CDR3 is TGTGCCAGCAGCTTTCCAGGAGACGCCACAGCCCGCTCCTACGAGCAGTACGTC. This translates into CASSFPGDATARSYEQYV. This chain links TRBV7-9 with TRBJ2-7; D unclear. This CDR3 has 18 amino acids. Germline CDR1 and CDR2: SEHNR and FQNEAQ (reference sequence). V gave up 3 bases and J gave up 0 bases, with 21 bases separating them.

A single count supports this clonotype. This chain joins TRBV4-3 and TRBJ2-5; tentative D call: TRBD1 (5 bases). Germline-derived CDR1 and CDR2 are LGHNA and YSLEER. This CDR3 is built from 14 residues. The V and J ends lost 1 base and 4 bases respectively, with 10 bases between them. CDR3: CASSQGLQGETQYF. CDR3 bases: TGCGCCAGCAGCCAAGGACTCCAGGGAGAGACCCAGTACTTC.

This clonotype was seen once. An end of the junction does not agree with germline; a read error may underlie this. The rearrangement joins TRBV7-8 to TRBJ1-6; D ambiguous. The CDR3 is made up of 16 amino acids. CDR1 and CDR2 from the germline V gene are SGHVS and FQNEAQ. In nucleotides, the CDR3 is TGTGCCAGCAGCTTTGATCAAGGCGGCTATAATTCTCCCCTCCACTTT. It translates to CASSFDQGGYNSPLHF.

V is TRBV7-8 and J is TRBJ2-7; unclear D gene. The CDR3 is 18 residues long. Per the germline V gene, CDR1 is SGHVS and CDR2 is FQNEAQ. Trimming cost V 3 bases and J 3 bases, with 24 bases left between them. CDR3 nucleotides: TGTGCCAGCAGCTTTCATCCAGACGGCACAGCCCTGTACTACGAGCAGTACGTC. This gives the protein CASSFHPDGTALYYEQYV.

The V call is TRBV7-2, the J call TRBJ2-1; TRBD2 matches at 8 bases. Germline V gene sequence: CDR1 SGHTA, CDR2 FQGNSA. This CDR3 spans 16 amino acids. V gave up 3 bases and J gave up 13 bases; unmatched junction bases: 17. CDR3 sequence reads: CASSFHPSGRSDSQFF. CDR3 bases: TGTGCCAGCAGCTTTCATCCAAGCGGGAGAAGCGATTCCCAGTTCTTC.

Turning to this clonotype: Germline and junction disagree at one end, which may indicate a read error. CDR3: CATSGQGTAGGLSF. CDR3 in DNA: TGTGCCACCAGTGGTCAGGGGACAGCGGGTGGTCTGTCCTTC. The chain is built from TRBV24-1 and TRBJ2-1; possibly TRBD1 for D (7 bases). The germline CDR1 and CDR2 sequences are KGHDR and SFDVKD. The CDR3 contains 14 residues.

This rearrangement joins TRBV11-2 to TRBJ1-6, with a weak D call TRBD1 (6 bases). V was pared by 6 bases and J by 10 bases, with 22 bases between. Germline assignment: CDR1 SGHAT and CDR2 FQNNGV. This CDR3 has 16 amino acids. The CDR3 nucleotides are TGTGCCAGCAGTGAGGGAGGGGGGTTGGGTGGGTCACCCCTCCACTTT. Its protein product is CASSEGGGLGGSPLHF.

V gene TRBV9 combines with J gene TRBJ2-1, with a possible D match to TRBD2 (7 bases). Trimming took off 5 bases at V and 8 bases at J, with 23 bases between the two ends. The CDR3 is made up of 16 amino acids. Germline values: CDR1 SGDLS, CDR2 YYNGEE. The CDR3 coding sequence is TGTGCCAGCAGGCCGGGGGGCGGAAACGGGCAGGATGAGCAGTTCTTC. It translates to CASRPGGGNGQDEQFF.

The chain links TRBV7-3 to TRBJ2-4; TRBD2 is a possible D gene (5 bases). In germline, CDR1 is SGHTA, CDR2 FQGTGA. The CDR3 runs to 12 residues. V lost 8 bases to trimming and J lost 7 bases, with 12 bases between them. The CDR3 loop is CASGGEANIQYF. As DNA, the CDR3 is TGTGCCAGCGGAGGAGAGGCGAACATTCAGTACTTC.

This rearrangement joins TRBV5-5 to TRBJ2-5; no clear D gene. V was pared by 8 bases and J by 5 bases, with 13 bases between. Germline lookup yields CDR1 SGHKS and CDR2 YYEKEE (reference sequence). The CDR3 spans 12 residues. In DNA form, the CDR3 reads TGTGCCAGAAGGTGGGCTAGGGAGACCCAGTACTTC. This gives the protein CARRWARETQYF.

This chain connects TRBV10-3 to TRBJ2-7; 7 nucleotides match TRBD2. Germline V gene data show CDR1 as ENHRY and CDR2 as SYGVKD. V gave up 3 bases and J gave up 5 bases; unmatched junction bases: 7. The CDR3 has 14 residues. CDR3 loop: CAISDPTSDHEQYF. Written as DNA, the CDR3 is TGTGCCATCAGTGACCCTACTAGCGACCACGAGCAGTACTTC.

Turning to this clonotype: This CDR3 is missing its conserved last phenylalanine or tryptophan, likely due to a read error. The DNA is left out, because the CDR3 cannot be placed on it with certainty; the CDR3 is given as TCRdb lists it. The chain couples TRBV5-1 to TRBJ2-1; the table names TRBD1, a call not compared with the DNA. Termini included, the CDR3 measures 10 amino acids. Germline V gene sequence: CDR1 SGHRS, CDR2 YFSETQ. CDR3 sequence reads: CASSSHEAYR.

CDR3 sequence (DNA): TGTGCCAGCAGCTTAGCGGGGGGCCGGGATACGCAGGATACGCAGTATTTT. The encoded protein is CASSLAGGRDTQDTQYF. The V and J genes are TRBV7-8 and TRBJ2-3; D assignment may be TRBD1 or TRBD2 (6 bases each). This CDR3 is 17 amino acids long. V was cut by 0 bases and J by 6 bases, with 19 bases left in between. Germline values: CDR1 SGHVS, CDR2 FQNEAQ.

The V and J genes are TRBV7-8 and TRBJ2-7; 7 bases agree with TRBD1. The J segment lost 1 base and the V segment lost 3 bases, leaving 15 bases of the junction unmatched. Germline CDR1 and CDR2: SGHVS and FQNEAQ. CDR3 length: 18 residues. CDR3 DNA sequence: TGTGCCAGCAGCTTTCGGCCGGACGGGACAGCCCTTTCCTACGAGCAGTACGTC. This gives the protein CASSFRPDGTALSYEQYV.

This clonotype is a singleton in its sample. The genes are TRBV20-1 and TRBJ2-5; 8 bases align to TRBD2. Germline lookup yields CDR1 DFQATT and CDR2 SNEGSKA (reference sequence). The CDR3 is made up of 13 amino acids. This CDR3 is CSVNGGAFETQYF. The CDR3, as DNA: TGCAGCGTCAACGGGGGGGCCTTTGAGACCCAGTACTTC.

This clonotype was counted between two and nine times. The chain recombines TRBV20-1 with TRBJ2-3, with D perhaps TRBD2 (6 bases). Between the trimmed V and J ends, which lost 2 bases and 0 bases, there was a span of 12 bases. From germline, CDR1 is DFQATT and CDR2 SNEGSKA (reference sequence). This CDR3 has 15 residues. CDR3 amino acids: CSARPVGGSTDTQYF. CDR3 DNA: TGCAGTGCTAGACCCGTGGGGGGAAGCACAGATACGCAGTATTTT.

The rearrangement uses TRBV9 and TRBJ2-7; 10 nucleotides agree with TRBD2. This CDR3 region has 16 residues. Losses at the gene ends were 5 bases for V and 7 bases for J; bases not matched to a gene: 15. Germline values: CDR1 SGDLS, CDR2 YYNGEE. As DNA, the CDR3 is TGTGCCAGCAGGGAAAGGGGAGCGGGGGGGCGAACAGAGCAGTACGTC. It specifies CASRERGAGGRTEQYV.

A word on this clonotype: The junction and the germline gene differ at one end; a read error may be behind it. The rearrangement joins TRBV7-8 to TRBJ2-7; D may match TRBD1 or TRBD2 (5 bases each). The CDR3 covers 13 residues. Germline lookup yields CDR1 SGHVS and CDR2 FQNEAQ. CDR3 nucleotide sequence: TGTGCCAGCAGCCTACCGGTGGGGGACGAGACGCAGTTC. Translating gives CASSLPVGDETQF.